One and the same sample provided the 23 T cell receptor beta chains below, sequenced in a study of blood T cells in healthy people across ages. The use of a sample-barcoded 5' primer and a J-beta primer mix characterized a second PCR of 7 to 11 cycles. TCRdb processed the 5' RACE reads anew with MiXCR; each CDR3 protein has one entry. Of about 1.4 million distinct CDR3 sequences in the sample, roughly 64% were seen once. The specimen sequenced was blood. All receptors derive from a man between 18 and 35 years old in good health.

The V and J genes are TRBV6-5 and TRBJ1-1, with D possibly being TRBD1 (5 bases). Germline V CDR1 and CDR2: MNHEY, SVGAGI. V lost 6 bases and J 0 bases, leaving 14 bases between the germline ends. The CDR3 extends over 15 amino acids. The CDR3 bases are TGTGCCAGCAGGTCGCTGCGGGGGTTGAACACTGAAGCTTTCTTT. It codes for CASRSLRGLNTEAFF.

The J gene is TRBJ2-5, the V gene TRBV6-5, with D perhaps assigned TRBD1 or TRBD2 (6 bases each). V dropped 2 bases and J dropped 5 bases, with 12 bases sitting between them. There are 14 residues in the CDR3. Germline CDR1 MNHEY, CDR2 SVGAGI. The CDR3 here is CASSYGGLSETQYF. Here the CDR3 DNA reads TGTGCCAGCAGTTACGGGGGGCTATCGGAGACCCAGTACTTC.

The V gene is TRBV3-1, the J gene TRBJ2-5, with 8 bases identical to TRBD2. The DNA end favors TRBJ2-7, so the J call may be wrong. CDR3 size: 15 residues. Germline CDR1 reads LGHDT; CDR2 reads YNNKEL (reference sequence). Here the CDR3 reads CASSAGTSDGHEQYF. Written as DNA, the CDR3 is TGTGCCAGCAGCGCCGGGACTAGTGACGGCCACGAGCAGTACTTC.

The rearrangement joins TRBV10-3 to TRBJ2-1, with 7 positions matching TRBD2. The V gene's germline CDR1 is ENHRY and CDR2 SYGVKD. With 8 bases clipped from V and 0 bases from J, the junction kept 10 bases outside the gene matches. The CDR3 loop spans 16 amino acids. Written as DNA, the CDR3 is TGTGCCATCGGAGAGAGCGGGACCAGCTCCTACAATGAGCAGTTCTTC. As protein: CAIGESGTSSYNEQFF.

The chain has TRBV30 and TRBJ2-1; D is unclear. In germline, CDR1 is GTSNPN, CDR2 SVGIG (reference sequence). V was pared by 8 bases and J by 4 bases, with 15 bases between. The length of the CDR3 is 13 residues. This CDR3 is CAPTTTRYNEQFF. The CDR3 DNA is TGTGCCCCCACGACAACGCGTTACAATGAGCAGTTCTTC.

This clonotype was found a few times. V usage is TRBV4-1 and J usage is TRBJ2-1; D remains ambiguous. CDR1 is MGHRA and CDR2 is YSYEKL in the germline V gene. This CDR3 contains 13 residues. The V end lost 3 bases, the J end lost 8 bases, and 11 bases lay between the germline ends. This CDR3 is CASSHRQSYEQFF. For the CDR3, the DNA is TGCGCCAGCAGCCATAGGCAATCGTATGAGCAGTTCTTC.

V gene TRBV4-2 combines with J gene TRBJ1-2; unclear D gene. Germline V gene data show CDR1 as LGHNA and CDR2 as YNFKEQ. Trimming cost V 0 bases and J 8 bases, with 16 bases left between them. This CDR3 is built from 15 residues. CDR3: CASSQEYTTQEGYTF. The DNA for the CDR3 is TGTGCCAGCAGCCAAGAGTACACCACCCAAGAGGGCTACACCTTC.

This clonotype occurred a few times. The chain links TRBV6-2 or TRBV6-3 to TRBJ2-7; 8 bases fit TRBD2. The germline gives CDR1 MNHEY, CDR2 SVGEGT. J was trimmed by 3 bases and V by 2 bases; bases with no gene match: 6. The CDR3 runs 15 residues. CDR3 sequence: CASSYKGLAGYEQYF. The CDR3 DNA reads TGTGCCAGCAGTTACAAAGGGCTAGCGGGCTACGAGCAGTACTTC.

The chain is built from TRBV5-4 and TRBJ2-4; the match to TRBD2 covers 7 bases. The J call is uncertain, as TRBJ2-7 better fits the DNA end. This CDR3 has 17 amino acids. Germline V gene data show CDR1 as SGHNT and CDR2 as YYREEE (reference sequence). CDR3 loop: CASSLKWGGDYAYEQYF. As DNA, the CDR3 is TGTGCCAGCAGCTTGAAGTGGGGCGGGGACTATGCCTACGAGCAGTACTTC.

The chain couples TRBV10-3 to TRBJ2-7; D perhaps matches TRBD1 (5 bases). Per the germline V gene, CDR1 is ENHRY and CDR2 is SYGVKD. The CDR3 runs to 13 residues. Trimming stripped 7 bases from V and 3 bases from J, with 13 bases between. The chain's CDR3 is CAIKGLEDYEQYF. The DNA of the CDR3 is TGTGCCATCAAGGGGCTAGAAGACTACGAGCAGTACTTC.

The chain links TRBV27 to TRBJ2-7; 8 bases match TRBD2. CDR3 length: 15 residues. The trim removed 4 bases at V and 2 bases at J, leaving 7 bases unmatched. In germline, CDR1 is MNHEY, CDR2 SMNVEV (reference sequence). CDR3 sequence (DNA): TGTGCCAGCAGTTGGGGAAGCGGGAGAGCCTACGAGCAGTACTTC. Translated: CASSWGSGRAYEQYF.

The V gene is TRBV19, the J gene TRBJ2-4, with 7 bases that match TRBD2. The CDR3 contains 14 residues. V dropped 7 bases and J dropped 8; count of bases not matched to a gene: 11. The V gene's germline CDR1 is LNHDA and CDR2 SQIVND (reference sequence). For the CDR3, the DNA is TGTGCCAGTACCATGGGGGGGTGGGGAGACATTCAGTACTTC. Translating it yields CASTMGGWGDIQYF.

The table lists this clonotype with a few counts. The gene calls are TRBV6-5 and TRBJ2-7; a weak D match, TRBD1 (6 bases). The CDR3 runs 12 residues. V lost 6 bases and J lost 5, with 11 bases in between. Per germline, CDR1 MNHEY and CDR2 SVGAGI. The CDR3: CASRDSADEQYF. As DNA, the CDR3 is TGTGCCAGCAGGGACAGTGCCGACGAGCAGTACTTC.

DNA of the CDR3: TGTGCCAGCAGTTACAAGCGGGACACTGAAGCTTTCTTT. It yields the protein CASSYKRDTEAFF. This rearrangement joins TRBV6-6 to TRBJ1-1; no clear D. Trimming cost V 2 bases and J 3 bases, with 7 bases left between them. The CDR3 consists of 13 residues. The germline V gene has CDR1 MNHNY and CDR2 SVGAGI (reference sequence).

This clonotype was seen just once. This chain uses TRBV11-2 with TRBJ2-3; the D is unclear. Looked up from germline, CDR1 is SGHAT and CDR2 is FQNNGV. V lost 0 bases, J lost 5 bases, and 9 bases lay in between. The CDR3 is made up of 14 amino acids. CDR3 residues: CASSLEGIGDTQYF. The CDR3 nucleotides are TGTGCCAGCAGCTTAGAGGGTATTGGAGATACGCAGTATTTT.

V gene TRBV7-9 combines with J gene TRBJ2-1; the D gene is possibly TRBD2 (5 bases). V dropped 2 bases and J dropped 7 bases, with 18 bases sitting between them. The CDR3 is 16 amino acids. Germline CDR1 reads SEHNR; CDR2 reads FQNEAQ (reference sequence). The CDR3 bases are TGTGCCAGCAGCTTAAATCTTCTCGGTGGGAGTAATGAGCAGTTCTTC. Translating it yields CASSLNLLGGSNEQFF.

The V call is TRBV4-2, the J call TRBJ2-7; D call uncertain. The J call may be incorrect, as the DNA end agrees better with TRBJ2-5. The CDR3 has 14 amino acids. Looked up from germline, CDR1 is LGHNA and CDR2 is YNFKEQ. In DNA, the CDR3 is TGTGCCAGCAGCCAAGAAAAGGTTAGGGAGACCCAGTACTTC. Residues: CASSQEKVRETQYF.

The chain employs TRBV4-1 and TRBJ1-2; D is uncertain. The V end was cut by 1 base, the J end by 3 bases, with 12 bases between. Germline V gives CDR1 MGHRA, CDR2 YSYEKL. CDR3 length: 15 residues. The CDR3, as DNA: TGCGCCAGCAGCCAAGGGAAGTTTGCTTACTATGGCTACACCTTC. Its translation is CASSQGKFAYYGYTF.

This chain joins TRBV19 and TRBJ2-7; 10 bases fit TRBD2. The J call may be in error: the DNA end matches TRBJ2-5 better. Germline V CDR1 and CDR2: LNHDA, SQIVND (reference sequence). The CDR3 is 18 amino acids. The CDR3 DNA is TGTGCCAGTAGTCACCCGGGACTAGCGCACCGATCGGGAGAGACCCAGTACTTC. As protein: CASSHPGLAHRSGETQYF.

The chain couples TRBV4-1 to TRBJ2-5; perhaps TRBD2 as D (6 bases). The CDR3 contains 15 residues. Between the trimmed V and J ends, which lost 4 bases and 4 bases, there was a span of 16 bases. The germline V gene encodes CDR1 MGHRA and CDR2 YSYEKL. In nucleotides, the CDR3 is TGCGCCAGCAGCCCCGCGGGACTCCTCTTAGAGACCCAGTACTTC. As protein: CASSPAGLLLETQYF.

The V gene is TRBV29-1, the J gene TRBJ2-7; D is perhaps TRBD1 (6 bases). Germline V lookup: CDR1 SQVTM, CDR2 ANQGSEA. This CDR3 spans 15 amino acids. The V and J ends lost 7 bases and 5 bases respectively, with 24 bases between them. The CDR3 spells CSGMTRTEGDNEQYF. The CDR3 nucleotides are TGCAGCGGGATGACGCGGACAGAAGGGGATAACGAGCAGTACTTC.

The chain uses TRBV28 and TRBJ2-4; TRBD1 matches 10 bases. CDR3 length: 14 residues. Germline CDR1 and CDR2: MDHEN and SYDVKM. V lost 5 bases and J lost 8; bases outside the gene matches: 6. This chain's CDR3 is CASSGGQGFHIQYF. CDR3 nucleotide sequence: TGTGCCAGCAGTGGGGGACAGGGGTTCCACATTCAGTACTTC.

The chain recombines TRBV2 with TRBJ2-1, with 7 bases lining up with TRBD2. CDR1 SNHLY and CDR2 FYNNEI come from the germline V gene. The CDR3 runs 15 residues. CDR3 residues: CANSVGLAAYNEQFF. In nucleotides, the CDR3 is TGTGCGAATTCGGTAGGTCTAGCGGCCTACAATGAGCAGTTCTTC.